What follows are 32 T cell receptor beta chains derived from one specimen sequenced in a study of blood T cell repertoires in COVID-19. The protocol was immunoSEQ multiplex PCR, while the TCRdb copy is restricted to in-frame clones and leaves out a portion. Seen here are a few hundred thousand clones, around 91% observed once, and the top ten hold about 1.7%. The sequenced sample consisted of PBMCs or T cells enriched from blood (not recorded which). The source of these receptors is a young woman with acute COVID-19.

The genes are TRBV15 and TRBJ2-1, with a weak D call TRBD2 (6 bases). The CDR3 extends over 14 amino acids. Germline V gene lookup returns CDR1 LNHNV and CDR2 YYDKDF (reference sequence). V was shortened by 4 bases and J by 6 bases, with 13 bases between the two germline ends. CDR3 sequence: CATSTPGALNEQFF. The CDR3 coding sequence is TGTGCCACCAGCACCCCGGGAGCGCTCAATGAGCAGTTCTTC. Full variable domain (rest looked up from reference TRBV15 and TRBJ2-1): DAMVIQNPRYQVTQFGKPVTLSCSQTLNHNVMYWYQQKSSQAPKLLFHYYDKDFNNEADTPDNFQSRRPNTSFCFLDIRSPGLGDTAMYLCATSTPGALNEQFFGPGTRLTVL.

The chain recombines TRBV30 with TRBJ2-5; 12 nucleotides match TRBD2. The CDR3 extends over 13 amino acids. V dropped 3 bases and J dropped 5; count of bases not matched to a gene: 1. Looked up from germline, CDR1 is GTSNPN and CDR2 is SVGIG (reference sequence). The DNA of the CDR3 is TGTGCCTGGAGGACTAGCGGGAGTGAGACCCAGTACTTC. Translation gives CAWRTSGSETQYF.

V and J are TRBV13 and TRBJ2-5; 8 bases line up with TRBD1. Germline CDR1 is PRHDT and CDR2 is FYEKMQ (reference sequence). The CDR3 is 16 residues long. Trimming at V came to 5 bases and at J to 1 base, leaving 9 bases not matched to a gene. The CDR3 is CASSPRTGTGQETQYF. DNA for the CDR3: TGTGCCAGCAGCCCGCGGACAGGGACAGGCCAAGAGACCCAGTACTTC.

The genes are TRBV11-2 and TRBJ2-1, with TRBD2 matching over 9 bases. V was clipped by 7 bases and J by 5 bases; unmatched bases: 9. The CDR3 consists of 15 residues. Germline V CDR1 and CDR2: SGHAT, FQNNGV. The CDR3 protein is CASTQGSGSHNEQFF. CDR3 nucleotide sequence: TGTGCCAGCACCCAAGGTAGCGGGAGTCACAATGAGCAGTTCTTC.

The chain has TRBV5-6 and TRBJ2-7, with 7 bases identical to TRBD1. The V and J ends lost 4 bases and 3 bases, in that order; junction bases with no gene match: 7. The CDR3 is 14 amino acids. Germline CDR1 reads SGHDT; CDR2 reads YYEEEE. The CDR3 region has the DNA TGTGCCAGCAGCCCTGACAGGGTCGTCTACGAGCAGTACTTC. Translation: CASSPDRVVYEQYF.

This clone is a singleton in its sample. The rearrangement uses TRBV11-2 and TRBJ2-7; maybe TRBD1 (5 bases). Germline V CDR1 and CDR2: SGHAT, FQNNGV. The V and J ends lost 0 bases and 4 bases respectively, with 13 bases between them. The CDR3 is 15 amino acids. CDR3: CASSLELGPAYEQYF. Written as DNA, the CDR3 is TGTGCCAGCAGCTTAGAGCTGGGGCCAGCATACGAGCAGTACTTC.

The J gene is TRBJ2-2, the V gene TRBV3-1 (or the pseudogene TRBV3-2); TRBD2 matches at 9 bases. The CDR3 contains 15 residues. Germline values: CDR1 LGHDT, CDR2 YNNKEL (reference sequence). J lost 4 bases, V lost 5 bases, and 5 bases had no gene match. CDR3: CASSIAGVSTGELFF. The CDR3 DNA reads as TGTGCCAGCAGCATAGCGGGAGTTTCCACCGGGGAGCTGTTTTTT.

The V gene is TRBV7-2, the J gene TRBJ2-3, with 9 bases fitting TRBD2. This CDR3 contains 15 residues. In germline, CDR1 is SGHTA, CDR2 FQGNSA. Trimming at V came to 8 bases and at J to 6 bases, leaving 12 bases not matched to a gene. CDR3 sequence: CASSLLAGAMDTQYF. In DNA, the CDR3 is TGTGCCAGCTCCTTATTAGCGGGGGCCATGGATACGCAGTATTTT.

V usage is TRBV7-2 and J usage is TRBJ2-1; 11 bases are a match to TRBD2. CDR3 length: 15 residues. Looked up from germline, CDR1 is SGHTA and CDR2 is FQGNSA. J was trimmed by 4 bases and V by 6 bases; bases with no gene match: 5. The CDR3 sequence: CASRTLAGGYNEQFF. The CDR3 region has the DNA TGTGCCAGCAGGACCCTAGCGGGAGGTTACAATGAGCAGTTCTTC.

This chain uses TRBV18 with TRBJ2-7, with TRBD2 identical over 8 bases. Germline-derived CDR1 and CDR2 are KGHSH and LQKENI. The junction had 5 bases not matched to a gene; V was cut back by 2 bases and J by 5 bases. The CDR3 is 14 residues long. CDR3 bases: TGTGCCAGCTCACCAGGGACTAGTGTCGACGAGCAGTACTTC. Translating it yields CASSPGTSVDEQYF.

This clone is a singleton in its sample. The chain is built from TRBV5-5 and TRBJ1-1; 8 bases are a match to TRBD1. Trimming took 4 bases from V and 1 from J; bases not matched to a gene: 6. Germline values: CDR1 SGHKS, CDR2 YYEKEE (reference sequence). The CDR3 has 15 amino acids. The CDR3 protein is CASSPRQGTNTEAFF. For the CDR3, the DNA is TGTGCCAGCAGCCCAAGACAGGGGACGAACACTGAAGCTTTCTTT.

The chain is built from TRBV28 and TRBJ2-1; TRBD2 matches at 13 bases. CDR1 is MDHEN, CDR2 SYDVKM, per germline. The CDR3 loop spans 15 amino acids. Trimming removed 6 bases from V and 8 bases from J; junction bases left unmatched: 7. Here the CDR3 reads CASRETSGRGDEQFF. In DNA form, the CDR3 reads TGTGCCAGCAGGGAAACTAGCGGGAGGGGCGATGAGCAGTTCTTC.

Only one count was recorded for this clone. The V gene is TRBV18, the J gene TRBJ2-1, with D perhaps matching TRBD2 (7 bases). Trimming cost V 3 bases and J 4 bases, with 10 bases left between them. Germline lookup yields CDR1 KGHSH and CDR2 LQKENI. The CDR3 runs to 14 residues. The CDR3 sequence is CASSPGGPYNEQFF. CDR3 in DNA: TGTGCCAGCTCACCCGGGGGGCCTTACAATGAGCAGTTCTTC. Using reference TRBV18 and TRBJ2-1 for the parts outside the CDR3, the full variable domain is NAGVMQNPRHLVRRRGQEARLRCSPMKGHSHVYWYRQLPEEGLKFMVYLQKENIIDESGMPKERFSAEFPKEGPSILRIQQVVRGDSAAYFCASSPGGPYNEQFFGPGTRLTVL.

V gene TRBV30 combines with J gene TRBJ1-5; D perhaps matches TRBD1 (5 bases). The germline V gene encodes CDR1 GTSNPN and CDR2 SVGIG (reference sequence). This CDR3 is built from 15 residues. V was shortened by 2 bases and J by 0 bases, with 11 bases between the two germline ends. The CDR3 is CAWSSQGYSNQPQHF. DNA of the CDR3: TGTGCCTGGAGTTCCCAGGGTTATAGCAATCAGCCCCAGCATTTT.

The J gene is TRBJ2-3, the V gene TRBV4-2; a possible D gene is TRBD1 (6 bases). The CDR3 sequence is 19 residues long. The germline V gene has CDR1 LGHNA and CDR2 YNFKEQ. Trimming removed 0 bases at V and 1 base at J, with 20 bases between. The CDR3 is CASSQDLVAGVDGTDTQYF. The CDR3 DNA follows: TGTGCCAGCAGCCAAGATCTAGTGGCAGGGGTAGACGGCACAGATACGCAGTATTTT.

For the CDR3, the DNA is TGTGCCAGTACCGGGGGAGAGGCTAAAAATCAGCCCCAGCATTTT. Translated, it gives CASTGGEAKNQPQHF. The chain couples TRBV19 to TRBJ1-5, with a tentative D call TRBD1 (5 bases). Germline lookup yields CDR1 LNHDA and CDR2 SQIVND (reference sequence). V was clipped by 7 bases and J by 4 bases, with 17 bases between them. This CDR3 has 15 amino acids.

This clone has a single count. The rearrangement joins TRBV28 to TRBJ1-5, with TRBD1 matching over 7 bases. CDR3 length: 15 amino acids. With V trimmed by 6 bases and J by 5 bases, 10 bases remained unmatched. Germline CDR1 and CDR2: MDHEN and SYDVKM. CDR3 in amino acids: CASSEGPGGYQPQHF. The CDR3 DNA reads TGTGCCAGCAGCGAAGGGCCAGGGGGGTATCAGCCCCAGCATTTT.

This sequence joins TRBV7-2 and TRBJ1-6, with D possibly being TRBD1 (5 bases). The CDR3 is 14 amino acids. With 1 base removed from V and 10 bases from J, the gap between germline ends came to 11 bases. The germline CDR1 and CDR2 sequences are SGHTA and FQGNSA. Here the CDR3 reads CASSLEGRVSPLHF. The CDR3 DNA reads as TGTGCCAGCAGCTTAGAGGGCAGGGTATCACCCCTCCACTTT.

The CDR3 is CASVRLAGGDTQYF. The CDR3 DNA is TGTGCCAGCGTCCGACTAGCGGGAGGTGATACGCAGTATTTT. The rearrangement links TRBV6-5 to TRBJ2-3; 13 bases agree with TRBD2. This CDR3 has 14 residues. Germline trimming cut 8 bases from V and 6 bases from J; bases unmatched to any gene: 5. From germline, CDR1 is MNHEY and CDR2 SVGAGI.

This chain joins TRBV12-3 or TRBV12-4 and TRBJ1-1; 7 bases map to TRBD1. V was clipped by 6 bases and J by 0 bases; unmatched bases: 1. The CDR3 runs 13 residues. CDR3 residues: CASRGTVNTEAFF. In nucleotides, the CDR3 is TGTGCCAGCAGAGGGACAGTGAACACTGAAGCTTTCTTT.

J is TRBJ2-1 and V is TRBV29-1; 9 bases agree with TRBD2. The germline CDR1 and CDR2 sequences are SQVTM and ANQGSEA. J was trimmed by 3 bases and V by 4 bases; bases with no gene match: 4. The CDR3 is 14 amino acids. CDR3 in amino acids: CSVATSGRYNEQFF. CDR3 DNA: TGCAGCGTTGCGACTAGCGGCCGCTACAATGAGCAGTTCTTC.

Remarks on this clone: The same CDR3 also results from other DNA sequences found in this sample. CDR3 loop: CASSYGTGIYNEQFF. CDR3 DNA: TGTGCCAGCAGTTACGGGACAGGGATCTACAATGAGCAGTTCTTC. The chain links TRBV6-5 to TRBJ2-1; 9 bases align to TRBD1. This CDR3 is 15 amino acids long. The germline gives CDR1 MNHEY, CDR2 SVGAGI. Trimming removed 2 bases from V and 3 bases from J; junction bases left unmatched: 2.

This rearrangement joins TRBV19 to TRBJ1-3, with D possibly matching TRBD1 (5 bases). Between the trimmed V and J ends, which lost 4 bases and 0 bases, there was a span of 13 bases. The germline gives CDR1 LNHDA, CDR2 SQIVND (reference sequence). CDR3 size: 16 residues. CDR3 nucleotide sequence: TGTGCCAGTAGTAAACAGGTCGATCTCTCTGGAAACACCATATATTTT. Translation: CASSKQVDLSGNTIYF.

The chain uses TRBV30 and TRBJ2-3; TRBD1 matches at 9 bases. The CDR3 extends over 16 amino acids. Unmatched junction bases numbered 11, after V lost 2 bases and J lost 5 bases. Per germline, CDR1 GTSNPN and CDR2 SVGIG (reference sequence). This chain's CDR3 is CAWSLPGQGVGDTQYF. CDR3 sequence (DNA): TGTGCCTGGAGTTTACCGGGACAGGGTGTTGGAGATACGCAGTATTTT.

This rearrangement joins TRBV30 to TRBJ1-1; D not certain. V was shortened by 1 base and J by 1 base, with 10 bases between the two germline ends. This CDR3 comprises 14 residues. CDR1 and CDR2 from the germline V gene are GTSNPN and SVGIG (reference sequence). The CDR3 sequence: CAWSADSWNTEAFF. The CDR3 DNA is TGTGCCTGGAGTGCAGATTCGTGGAACACTGAAGCTTTCTTT.

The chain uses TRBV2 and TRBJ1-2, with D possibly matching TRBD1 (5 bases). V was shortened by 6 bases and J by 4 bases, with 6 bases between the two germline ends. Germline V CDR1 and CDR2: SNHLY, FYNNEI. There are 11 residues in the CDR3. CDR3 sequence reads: CASRQGYGYTF. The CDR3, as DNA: TGTGCCAGCAGGCAGGGCTATGGCTACACCTTC. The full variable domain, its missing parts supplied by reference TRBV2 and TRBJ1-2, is EPEVTQTPSHQVTQMGQEVILRCVPISNHLYFYWYRQILGQKVEFLVSFYNNEISEKSEIFDDQFSVERPDGSNFTLKIRSTKLEDSAMYFCASRQGYGYTFGSGTRLTVV.

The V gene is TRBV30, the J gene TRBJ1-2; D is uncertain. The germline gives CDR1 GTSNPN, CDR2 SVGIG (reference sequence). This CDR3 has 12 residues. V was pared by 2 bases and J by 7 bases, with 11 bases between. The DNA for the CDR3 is TGTGCCTGGAGTTGGGTGTCGGGTGGCTACACCTTC. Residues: CAWSWVSGGYTF.

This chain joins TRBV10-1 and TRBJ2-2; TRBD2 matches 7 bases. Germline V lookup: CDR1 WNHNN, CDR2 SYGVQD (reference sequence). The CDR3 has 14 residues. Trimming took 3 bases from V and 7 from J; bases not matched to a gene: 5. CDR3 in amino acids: CASSEGSSGGELFF. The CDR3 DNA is TGCGCCAGCAGTGAAGGTTCTAGCGGCGGGGAGCTGTTTTTT.

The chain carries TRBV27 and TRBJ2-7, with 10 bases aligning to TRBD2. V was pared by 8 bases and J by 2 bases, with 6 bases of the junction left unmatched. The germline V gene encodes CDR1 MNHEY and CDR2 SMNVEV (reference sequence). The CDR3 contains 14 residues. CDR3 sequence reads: CASRPSGRAYEQYF. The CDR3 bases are TGTGCCAGCCGACCCAGCGGGAGGGCCTACGAGCAGTACTTC.

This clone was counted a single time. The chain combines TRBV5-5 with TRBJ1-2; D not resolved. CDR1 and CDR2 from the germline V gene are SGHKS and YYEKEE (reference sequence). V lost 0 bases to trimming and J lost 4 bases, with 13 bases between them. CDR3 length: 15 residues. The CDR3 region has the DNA TGTGCCAGCAGCTTGGCTAGGTTCGGGAGCTATGGCTACACCTTC. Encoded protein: CASSLARFGSYGYTF.

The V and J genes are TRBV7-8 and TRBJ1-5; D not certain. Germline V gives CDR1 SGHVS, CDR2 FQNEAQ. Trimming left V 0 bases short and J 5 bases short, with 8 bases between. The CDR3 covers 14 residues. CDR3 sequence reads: CASSLAEEDQPQHF. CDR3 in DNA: TGTGCCAGCAGCTTAGCAGAGGAGGATCAGCCCCAGCATTTT.

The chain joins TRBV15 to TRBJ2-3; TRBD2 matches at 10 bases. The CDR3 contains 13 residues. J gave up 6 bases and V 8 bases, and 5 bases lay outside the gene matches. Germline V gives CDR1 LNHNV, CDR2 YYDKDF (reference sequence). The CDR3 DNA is TGTGCCACCGCTAGCGGGAGTAGGGATACGCAGTATTTT. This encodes CATASGSRDTQYF.